Below, 27 T cell receptor beta chains from the same sample are listed, as sequenced in a study of PD-L1 blockade in urothelial cancer. Data came from immunoSEQ multiplex PCR; TCRdb stores just in-frame clones and leaves some out. The repertoire has about 130,000 clones, roughly 86% of them found once; the top ten carry roughly 2.4%. Regarding time point: peripheral blood 6 weeks after treatment start. This material consisted of PBMCs, taken around atezolizumab (anti-PD-L1) treatment. The receptors derive from a man aged 50 to 59 with urothelial cancer.

A note on this clone: Sequence at one end of the junction differs from germline and may be a read error. The CDR3 loop reads CTILQAGANVLTF. The CDR3 DNA reads TGTACCATCTTGCAGGCTGGGGCCAACGTCCTGACTTTC. This sequence joins TRBV10-3 and TRBJ2-6; D ambiguous. CDR3 size: 13 residues. Germline CDR1 reads ENHRY; CDR2 reads SYGVKD.

This clone was found once. This chain links TRBV27 with TRBJ2-7; 8 bases align to TRBD1. CDR1 is MNHEY, CDR2 SMNVEV, per germline (reference sequence). CDR3 length equals 13 residues. Losses at the gene ends were 6 bases for V and 4 bases for J; bases not matched to a gene: 5. In DNA form, the CDR3 reads TGTGCCAGCAGCCACAGGGGGTTGTACGAGCAGTACTTC. Translation gives CASSHRGLYEQYF.

The rearrangement links TRBV9 to TRBJ2-7, with 7 bases lining up with TRBD1. V shed 0 bases and J 0 bases; nucleotides not matched to a gene: 6. Germline loops: CDR1 SGDLS, CDR2 YYNGEE. The CDR3 runs to 16 residues. The DNA of the CDR3 is TGTGCCAGCAGCGTAGGGGGTTCAGGGGGCTCCTACGAGCAGTACTTC. It yields the protein CASSVGGSGGSYEQYF.

The CDR3 protein is CASSGAGGWETQYF. The CDR3 DNA sequence: TGTGCCAGCAGTGGGGCGGGGGGCTGGGAGACCCAGTACTTC. The rearrangement joins TRBV6-1 to TRBJ2-5; the match to TRBD2 covers 8 bases. CDR1 and CDR2 from the germline V gene are MNHNS and SASEGT. The ends lost 4 bases at V and 5 bases at J; junction bases unmatched: 6. There are 14 residues in the CDR3.

The rearrangement joins TRBV15 to TRBJ2-2; D unclear. The length of the CDR3 is 15 residues. CDR1 and CDR2 from the germline V gene are LNHNV and YYDKDF (reference sequence). V was pared by 1 base and J by 0 bases, with 6 bases between. DNA of the CDR3: TGTGCCACCAGCAGAGGCGCGACGAACACCGGGGAGCTGTTTTTT. Its protein product is CATSRGATNTGELFF.

The rearrangement links TRBV6-6 to TRBJ2-3; D gene ambiguous. Germline-derived CDR1 and CDR2 are MNHNY and SVGAGI (reference sequence). V was trimmed by 7 bases and J by 0 bases, leaving 14 bases between them. This CDR3 is 15 amino acids long. The DNA of the CDR3 is TGTGCCAGCACCCCTAGAGGAACTAGCACAGATACGCAGTATTTT. It yields the protein CASTPRGTSTDTQYF.

This sequence joins TRBV30 and TRBJ2-1; D is unclear. In germline, CDR1 is GTSNPN, CDR2 SVGIG (reference sequence). The CDR3 runs 11 residues. Between the trimmed V and J ends, which lost 1 base and 7 bases, there was a span of 5 bases. The CDR3 DNA reads as TGTGCCTGGAGTGATTCGAATGAGCAGTTCTTC. Its translation: CAWSDSNEQFF. The full variable domain, rest sourced from reference TRBV30 and TRBJ2-1, is SQTIHQWPATLVQPVGSPLSLECTVEGTSNPNLYWYRQAAGRGLQLLFYSVGIGQISSEVPQNLSASRPQDRQFILSSKKLLLSDSGFYLCAWSDSNEQFFGPGTRLTVL.

This clone occurred once. The chain joins TRBV6-1 to TRBJ2-7, with a weak D call TRBD2 (5 bases). Germline V lookup: CDR1 MNHNS, CDR2 SASEGT. V was clipped by 6 bases and J by 2 bases, with 11 bases between them. The CDR3 has 13 amino acids. The CDR3: CASSLERAYEQYF. CDR3 coding DNA: TGTGCCAGCAGCCTAGAGAGGGCCTACGAGCAGTACTTC.

There are a few counts of this clone. In nucleotides, the CDR3 is TGTGCCAGCAGCCCATGGCCAGGGGGCGCATCGTTCTTC. Residues: CASSPWPGGASFF. J is TRBJ2-1 and V is TRBV5-6, with 8 bases matching TRBD1. The CDR3 has 13 amino acids. The J segment lost 15 bases and the V segment lost 4 bases, leaving 12 bases of the junction unmatched. Germline lookup yields CDR1 SGHDT and CDR2 YYEEEE.

CDR3 sequence (DNA): TGTGCCAGCACCAACGGGGGGGCAGGGGTATATGGCTACACCTTC. This gives the protein CASTNGGAGVYGYTF. The rearrangement uses TRBV28 and TRBJ1-2; weak D call: TRBD1 (6 bases). The CDR3 length is 15 residues. Germline V lookup: CDR1 MDHEN, CDR2 SYDVKM. V lost 7 bases to trimming and J lost 5 bases, with 20 bases between them.

The chain carries TRBV15 and TRBJ1-1, with D unresolved. Germline CDR1 is LNHNV and CDR2 is YYDKDF (reference sequence). V dropped 0 bases and J dropped 0 bases, with 11 bases sitting between them. CDR3 length equals 16 residues. Written as DNA, the CDR3 is TGTGCCACCAGCAGAGATGGAACAGTTATGAACACTGAAGCTTTCTTT. This translates into CATSRDGTVMNTEAFF.

This chain connects TRBV28 to TRBJ1-6; TRBD1 aligns across 8 bases. The CDR3 length is 15 residues. The germline V gene has CDR1 MDHEN and CDR2 SYDVKM. Trimming cost V 5 bases and J 9 bases; bases outside gene matches: 9. CDR3 nucleotides: TGTGCCAGCAGTGCGAGACAGGGGAGTAGTTCACCCCTCCACTTT. It codes for CASSARQGSSSPLHF.

V usage is TRBV7-8 and J usage is TRBJ1-1; D unclear. CDR1 and CDR2 from the germline V gene are SGHVS and FQNEAQ. V was clipped by 2 bases and J by 0 bases, with 4 bases between them. The CDR3 is 13 amino acids. This chain's CDR3 is CASSLLMNTEAFF. The CDR3 DNA is TGTGCCAGCAGCTTACTTATGAACACTGAAGCTTTCTTT.

The CDR3 protein is CASSFRGKYGYTF. In DNA form, the CDR3 reads TGTGCCAGCAGTTTTCGGGGGAAGTATGGCTACACCTTC. This chain uses TRBV27 with TRBJ1-2; D perhaps matches TRBD1 (5 bases). Trimming cost V 3 bases and J 5 bases, with 10 bases left between them. This CDR3 is 13 amino acids long. The germline gives CDR1 MNHEY, CDR2 SMNVEV (reference sequence).

This chain uses TRBV7-9 with TRBJ1-4, with TRBD1 matching 8 bases. The CDR3 totals 15 residues. V lost 6 bases, J lost 8 bases, and 11 bases stayed unmatched. Germline values: CDR1 SEHNR, CDR2 FQNEAQ (reference sequence). The CDR3 DNA follows: TGTGCCAGCAGTTCATCAGGGGGCCGAGGGGAAAAACTGTTTTTT. Translation: CASSSSGGRGEKLFF.

The chain combines TRBV2 with TRBJ2-2; possible D gene TRBD1, 6 bases. The CDR3 runs to 15 residues. The germline V and J ends were trimmed by 7 bases and 3 bases, with 15 bases remaining between them. Germline V gene sequence: CDR1 SNHLY, CDR2 FYNNEI. The CDR3 nucleotides are TGTGCCAGCAAGGGTCAGGGGTCCTACACCGGGGAGCTGTTTTTT. This codes for CASKGQGSYTGELFF. Full variable domain (missing parts from reference TRBV2 and TRBJ2-2): EPEVTQTPSHQVTQMGQEVILRCVPISNHLYFYWYRQILGQKVEFLVSFYNNEISEKSEIFDDQFSVERPDGSNFTLKIRSTKLEDSAMYFCASKGQGSYTGELFFGEGSRLTVL.

This clone was observed a single time. The V and J genes are TRBV5-4 and TRBJ1-4, with 9 nucleotides matching TRBD1. The V gene end was trimmed by 0 bases and the J gene end by 7 bases; junction bases not matched to a gene: 7. CDR1 SGHNT and CDR2 YYREEE come from the germline V gene (reference sequence). The CDR3 contains 16 residues. The CDR3 loop reads CASSLALQGAGEKLFF. CDR3 DNA sequence: TGTGCCAGCAGCTTGGCTCTACAGGGGGCGGGTGAAAAACTGTTTTTT.

The CDR3 region has the DNA TGTGCCACCAGCCCGACTAGCTCGTCGGACACCGGGGAGCTGTTTTTT. This gives the protein CATSPTSSSDTGELFF. V is TRBV15 and J is TRBJ2-2; 7 bases match TRBD2. CDR1 and CDR2 (germline): LNHNV, YYDKDF (reference sequence). V lost 5 bases, J lost 3 bases, and 9 bases stayed unmatched. The CDR3 has 16 residues.

This clone appeared a single time. The rearrangement uses TRBV18 and TRBJ2-7; a possible D gene is TRBD1 (5 bases). Germline-derived CDR1 and CDR2 are KGHSH and LQKENI. This CDR3 comprises 12 residues. V was clipped by 5 bases and J by 7 bases, with 12 bases between them. In nucleotides, the CDR3 is TGTGCCAGCTCATCCAGGGTGGGTGAGCAGTACTTC. The encoded protein is CASSSRVGEQYF.

This chain links TRBV7-9 with TRBJ1-5, with a possible D match to TRBD1 (5 bases). Germline lookup yields CDR1 SEHNR and CDR2 FQNEAQ (reference sequence). CDR3 length equals 14 residues. V was clipped by 0 bases and J by 7 bases, with 10 bases between them. The CDR3 protein is CASSLAGGDQPQHF. CDR3 nucleotide sequence: TGTGCCAGCAGCTTAGCCGGGGGTGACCAGCCCCAGCATTTT.

The chain employs TRBV2 and TRBJ1-4; TRBD1 might be the D (5 bases). This CDR3 has 14 amino acids. Trimming shortened V by 4 bases and J by 10 bases, and 16 bases separated the two germline ends. In germline, CDR1 is SNHLY, CDR2 FYNNEI. The CDR3 region is CASSGWAPGGKLFF. In DNA, the CDR3 is TGTGCCAGCAGTGGTTGGGCCCCCGGGGGAAAACTGTTTTTT.

This chain connects TRBV27 to TRBJ1-2; 7 nucleotides align to TRBD1. Germline-derived CDR1 and CDR2 are MNHEY and SMNVEV (reference sequence). The CDR3 is made up of 14 amino acids. V trimming: 5 bases; J trimming: 2 bases; junction bases outside the gene matches: 5. The CDR3 nucleotides are TGTGCCAGCAGTGACAGGGTTGGGAACTATGGCTACACCTTC. It encodes CASSDRVGNYGYTF.

This chain connects TRBV9 to TRBJ1-1; 8 bases line up with TRBD1. With 4 bases clipped from V and 4 bases from J, the junction kept 6 bases outside the gene matches. Germline assignment: CDR1 SGDLS and CDR2 YYNGEE. This CDR3 has 14 amino acids. Written as DNA, the CDR3 is TGTGCCAGCAGCCCGCGGACAGGGCTCACTGAAGCTTTCTTT. It codes for CASSPRTGLTEAFF.

The J gene is TRBJ2-7, the V gene TRBV2; TRBD2 matches at 9 bases. Germline V CDR1 and CDR2: SNHLY, FYNNEI. The CDR3 runs to 15 residues. Trimming cost V 4 bases and J 2 bases; bases outside gene matches: 6. The CDR3 is CASSGSGGRAYEQYF. CDR3 coding DNA: TGTGCCAGCAGTGGTTCTGGCGGGAGGGCCTACGAGCAGTACTTC.

This rearrangement joins TRBV23-1 to TRBJ2-7; 7 bases are shared with TRBD1. TRBV23-1 is treated as an ORF (open reading frame) with a function not yet certain. V lost 3 bases and J lost 3; bases outside the gene matches: 8. The CDR3 runs 15 residues. CDR3 loop: CASSHETGLSYEQYF. In DNA form, the CDR3 reads TGCGCCAGCAGTCACGAGACAGGGTTAAGCTACGAGCAGTACTTC.

J is TRBJ1-6 and V is TRBV30; TRBD1 agrees at 11 bases. The CDR3 length is 13 residues. V was clipped by 3 bases and J by 10 bases; unmatched bases: 2. CDR1 is GTSNPN, CDR2 SVGIG, per germline (reference sequence). CDR3 amino acids: CAWRGQGDSPLHF. DNA for the CDR3: TGTGCCTGGAGGGGACAGGGGGACTCACCCCTCCACTTT.

V and J are TRBV6-5 and TRBJ1-2; D call uncertain. The CDR3 is 14 residues long. Germline-derived CDR1 and CDR2 are MNHEY and SVGAGI. V was pared by 0 bases and J by 3 bases, with 8 bases between. CDR3 in amino acids: CASSYSGFYYGYTF. CDR3 in DNA: TGTGCCAGCAGTTACTCCGGGTTCTACTATGGCTACACCTTC.